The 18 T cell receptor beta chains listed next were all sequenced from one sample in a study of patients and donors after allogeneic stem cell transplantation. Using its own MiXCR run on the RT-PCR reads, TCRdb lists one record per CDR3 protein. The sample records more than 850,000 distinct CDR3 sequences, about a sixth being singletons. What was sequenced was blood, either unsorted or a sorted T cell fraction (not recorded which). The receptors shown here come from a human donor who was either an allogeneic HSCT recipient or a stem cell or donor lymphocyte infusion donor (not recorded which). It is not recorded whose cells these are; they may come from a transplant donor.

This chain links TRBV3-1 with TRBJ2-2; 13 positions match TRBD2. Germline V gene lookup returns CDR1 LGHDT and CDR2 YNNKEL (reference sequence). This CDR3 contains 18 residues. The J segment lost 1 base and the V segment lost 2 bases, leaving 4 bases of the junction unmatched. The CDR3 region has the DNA TGTGCCAGCAGCCAACCGGGACTAGCGGGATTGAACACCGGGGAGCTGTTTTTT. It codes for CASSQPGLAGLNTGELFF.

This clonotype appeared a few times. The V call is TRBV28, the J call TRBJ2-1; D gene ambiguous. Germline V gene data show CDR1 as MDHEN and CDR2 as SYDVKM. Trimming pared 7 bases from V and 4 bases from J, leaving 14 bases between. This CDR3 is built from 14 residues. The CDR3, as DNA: TGTGCCAGCATCTCCGGGCTGCAATACAATGAGCAGTTCTTC. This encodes CASISGLQYNEQFF.

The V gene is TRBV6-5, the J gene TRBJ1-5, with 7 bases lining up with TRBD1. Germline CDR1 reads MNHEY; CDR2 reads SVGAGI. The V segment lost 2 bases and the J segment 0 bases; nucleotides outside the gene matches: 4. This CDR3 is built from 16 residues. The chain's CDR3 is CASSYLGQASNQPQHF. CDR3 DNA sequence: TGTGCCAGCAGTTACCTCGGACAGGCTAGCAATCAGCCCCAGCATTTT.

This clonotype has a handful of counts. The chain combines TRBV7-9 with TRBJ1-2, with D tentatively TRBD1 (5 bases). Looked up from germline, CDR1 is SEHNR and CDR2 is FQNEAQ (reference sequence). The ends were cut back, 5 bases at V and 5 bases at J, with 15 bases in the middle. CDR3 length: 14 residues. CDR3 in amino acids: CASSLIQASYGYTF. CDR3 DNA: TGTGCCAGCAGCCTAATACAGGCTTCTTATGGCTACACCTTC.

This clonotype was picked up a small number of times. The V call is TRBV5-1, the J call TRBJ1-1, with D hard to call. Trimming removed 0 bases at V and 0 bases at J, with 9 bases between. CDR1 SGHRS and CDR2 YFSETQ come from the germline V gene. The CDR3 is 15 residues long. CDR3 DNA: TGCGCCAGCAGCTTGGAGGTCAGCATGAACACTGAAGCTTTCTTT. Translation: CASSLEVSMNTEAFF. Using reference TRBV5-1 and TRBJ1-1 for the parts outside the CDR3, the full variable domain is KAGVTQTPRYLIKTRGQQVTLSCSPISGHRSVSWYQQTPGQGLQFLFEYFSETQRNKGNFPGRFSGRQFSNSRSEMNVSTLELGDSALYLCASSLEVSMNTEAFFGQGTRLTVV.

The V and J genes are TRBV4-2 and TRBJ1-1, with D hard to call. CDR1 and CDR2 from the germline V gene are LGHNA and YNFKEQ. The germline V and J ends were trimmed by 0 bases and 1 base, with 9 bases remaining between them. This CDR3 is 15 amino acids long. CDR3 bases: TGTGCCAGCAGCCAAGATCCCGGTAGGAACACTGAAGCTTTCTTT. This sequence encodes CASSQDPGRNTEAFF.

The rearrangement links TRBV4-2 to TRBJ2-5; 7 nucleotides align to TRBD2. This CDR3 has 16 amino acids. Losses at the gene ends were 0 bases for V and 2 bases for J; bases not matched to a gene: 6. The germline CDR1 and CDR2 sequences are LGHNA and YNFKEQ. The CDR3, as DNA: TGTGCCAGCAGCCAAGATGGGGCTAGCGGACAAGAGACCCAGTACTTC. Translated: CASSQDGASGQETQYF.

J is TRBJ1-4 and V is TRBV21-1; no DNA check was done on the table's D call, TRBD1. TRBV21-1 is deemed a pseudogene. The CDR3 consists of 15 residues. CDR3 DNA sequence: TGTGCCAGCAGGGGGACGGGACAGGGGAATGAAAAACTGTTTTTT. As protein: CASRGTGQGNEKLFF.

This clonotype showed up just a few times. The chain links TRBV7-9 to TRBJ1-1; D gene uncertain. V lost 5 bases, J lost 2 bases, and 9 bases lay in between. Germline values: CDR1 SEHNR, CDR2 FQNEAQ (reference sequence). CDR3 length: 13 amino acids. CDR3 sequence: CASSGTKNTEAFF. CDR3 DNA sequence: TGTGCCAGCAGCGGAACAAAAAACACTGAAGCTTTCTTT.

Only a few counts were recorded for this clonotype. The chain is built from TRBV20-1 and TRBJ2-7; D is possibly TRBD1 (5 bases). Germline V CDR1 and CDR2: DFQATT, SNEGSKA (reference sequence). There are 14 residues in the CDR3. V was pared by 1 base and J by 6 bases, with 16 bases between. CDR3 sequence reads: CSARVVTDRTEQYF. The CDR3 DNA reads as TGCAGTGCTAGAGTGGTGACAGATAGGACCGAGCAGTACTTC.

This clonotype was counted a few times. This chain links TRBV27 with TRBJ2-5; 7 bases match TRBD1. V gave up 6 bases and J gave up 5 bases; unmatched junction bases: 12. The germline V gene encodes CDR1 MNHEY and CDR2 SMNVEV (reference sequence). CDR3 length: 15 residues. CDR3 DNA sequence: TGTGCCAGCAGCATGACAGGGATGCTCGGGGAGACCCAGTACTTC. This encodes CASSMTGMLGETQYF.

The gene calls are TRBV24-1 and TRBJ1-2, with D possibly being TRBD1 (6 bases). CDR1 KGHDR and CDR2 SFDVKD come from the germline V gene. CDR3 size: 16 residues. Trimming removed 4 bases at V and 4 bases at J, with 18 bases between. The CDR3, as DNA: TGTGCCACCAGTGAGGCCCGGACAGCTCCTCCCTATGGCTACACCTTC. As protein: CATSEARTAPPYGYTF.

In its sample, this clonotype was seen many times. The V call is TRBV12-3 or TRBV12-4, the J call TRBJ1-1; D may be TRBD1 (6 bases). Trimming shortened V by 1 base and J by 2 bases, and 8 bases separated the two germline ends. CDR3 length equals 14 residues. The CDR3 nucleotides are TGTGCCAGCAGTTTAGAGGACAGTAACACTGAAGCTTTCTTT. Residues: CASSLEDSNTEAFF.

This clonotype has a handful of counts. CDR3 region: CASSLTTENTEAFF. The CDR3 nucleotides are TGCGCCAGCAGCCTAACGACAGAGAACACTGAAGCTTTCTTT. The V call is TRBV5-1, the J call TRBJ1-1, with D perhaps TRBD1 (5 bases). Trimming left V 4 bases short and J 1 base short, with 11 bases between. The length of the CDR3 is 14 residues. Germline loops: CDR1 SGHRS, CDR2 YFSETQ.

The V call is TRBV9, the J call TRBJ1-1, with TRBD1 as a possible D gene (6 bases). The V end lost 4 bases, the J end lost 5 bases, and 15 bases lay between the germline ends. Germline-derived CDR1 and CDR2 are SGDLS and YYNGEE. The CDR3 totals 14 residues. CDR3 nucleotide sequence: TGTGCCAGCAGCCCCCGAAACAGGGCTACTGAAGCTTTCTTT. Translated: CASSPRNRATEAFF.

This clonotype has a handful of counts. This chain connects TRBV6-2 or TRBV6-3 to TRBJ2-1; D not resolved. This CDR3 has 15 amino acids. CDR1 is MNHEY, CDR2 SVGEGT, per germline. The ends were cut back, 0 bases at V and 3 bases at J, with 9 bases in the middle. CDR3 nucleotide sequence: TGTGCCAGCAGTTACTCGCGTCAGGTCTACAATGAGCAGTTCTTC. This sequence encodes CASSYSRQVYNEQFF.

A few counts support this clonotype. CDR3 DNA sequence: TGTGCCAGCAGCGTCCCGACTAGCGGCACAGATACGCAGTATTTT. This translates into CASSVPTSGTDTQYF. The rearrangement links TRBV7-2 to TRBJ2-3, with TRBD2 matching over 8 bases. This CDR3 comprises 15 residues. V dropped 5 bases and J dropped 1; count of bases not matched to a gene: 5. Germline CDR1 is SGHTA and CDR2 is FQGNSA.

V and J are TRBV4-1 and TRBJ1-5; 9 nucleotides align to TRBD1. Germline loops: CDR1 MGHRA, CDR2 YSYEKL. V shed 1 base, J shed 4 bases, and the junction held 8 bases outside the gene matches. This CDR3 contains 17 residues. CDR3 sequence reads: CASSQGGTGLTNQPQHF. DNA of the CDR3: TGCGCCAGCAGCCAAGGGGGGACAGGGTTGACAAATCAGCCCCAGCATTTT.